A selection of T cell receptor beta chains follows, all from one sample in a study of shared clonotypes between healthy human individuals. TCRdb keeps only in-frame clones here, not all; method: immunoSEQ multiplex PCR. This sample carries fewer than 850,000 clones, 96% of them seen once, and the ten largest clones take about 0.25%. Input material: naive CD8+ T cells sorted from blood. Receptors originate from a man younger than 45 in good health. The CDR3 runs from the conserved cysteine through the conserved F or W. A D gene is named only where the DNA matches it firmly. Clone size is shown for a subset of rows, as once, few, many or a class of expanded clone.

>TRBV7-8|-|TRBJ2-3|-
TGTGCCAGCAGCCCCCTGGAGGTCCCAAGCACAGATACGCAGTATTTT
CASSPLEVPSTDTQYF
>TRBV27|-|TRBJ1-2|-
TGTGCCAGCAGCCTGGTTTGGGGTCAGGGCTACACCTTC
CASSLVWGQGYTF
>TRBV7-2|-|TRBJ1-2|-
TGTGCCAGCAGCCCGCAAACGGATAACTATGGCTACACCTTC
CASSPQTDNYGYTF
>TRBV7-2|-|TRBJ1-4|-
TGTGCCAGCAGCTCCCGGAATGAAAAACTGTTTTTT
CASSSRNEKLFF
>TRBV7-2|-|TRBJ2-7|-
TGTGCCAGCAGTTCCCCCGACAGAAACTACGAGCAGTACTTC
CASSSPDRNYEQYF
>TRBV7-9|-|TRBJ1-3|-
TGTGCCAGCAGCGTCATAACAGCTTACTCTGGAAACACCATATATTTT
CASSVITAYSGNTIYF
>TRBV27|-|TRBJ2-7|once
TGTGCCAGCGCAGTTGGCCTAACCTACGAGCAGTACTTC
CASAVGLTYEQYF
>TRBV21-1|-|TRBJ2-2|-
TGTGCCAGCATCGTCATAGCGGAGTACACCGGGGAGCTGTTTTTT
CASIVIAEYTGELFF
>TRBV6-5|TRBD1|TRBJ2-1|-
TGTGCCAGCAGTTCACAGGGGCTCTACAATGAGCAGTTCTTC
CASSSQGLYNEQFF
>TRBV5-4|TRBD2|TRBJ2-7|-
TGTGCCAGCAGCTCCCGGACTAGCGGTTACGAGCAGTACTTC
CASSSRTSGYEQYF
>TRBV9|TRBD2|TRBJ2-7|-
TGTGCCAGCAGCTCCGGGACTAGCAACGAGCAGTACTTC
CASSSGTSNEQYF
>TRBV10-2|TRBD2|TRBJ2-7|-
TGCGCCAGCACTAGCGGGAGGGGCTCCTACGAGCAGTACTTC
CASTSGRGSYEQYF
>TRBV5-1|TRBD2|TRBJ2-7|-
TGCGCCAGCAGCCAGACTAGCGGAACCTACGAGCAGTACTTC
CASSQTSGTYEQYF
>TRBV29-1|TRBD2|TRBJ2-1|-
TGCAGCGTTCGGACTAGCGGTTACAATGAGCAGTTCTTC
CSVRTSGYNEQFF
>TRBV27|-|TRBJ2-1|once
TGTGCCAGCACCTTGGGGGCTAGCGGCTACAATGAGCAGTTCTTC
CASTLGASGYNEQFF
>TRBV7-8|-|TRBJ2-1|-
TGTGCCAGCAGCTTGAACTCCGGACTGGAAGAGCAGTTCTTC
CASSLNSGLEEQFF
>TRBV11-3|-|TRBJ2-2|once
TGTGCCAGCAGCCCTCCGGAAGTACAGGTCACCGGGGAGCTGTTTTTT
CASSPPEVQVTGELFF